The 15 T cell receptor beta chains in this list originate from one sample, sequenced in a study of CD8+ T cells in alopecia areata. cDNA serving as the sequencing template came from extracted, reverse transcribed RNA. Sequencing was performed with immunoSEQ multiplex PCR; in TCRdb, only in-frame clones are kept and a portion is missing. The sample has about 190,000 clones, approximately 60% seen once. This sample's treatment: oral pan-JAK inhibitor, 5-10 mg twice daily. Here the sequenced sample was CD4+ T cells sorted from blood, taken at week 4, from a patient treated with tofacitinib. The receptors shown here come from a human donor with alopecia areata.

The chain is built from TRBV7-9 and TRBJ1-1, with D hard to call. V lost 6 bases and J lost 1, with 9 bases in between. Germline CDR1 is SEHNR and CDR2 is FQNEAQ (reference sequence). The CDR3 totals 13 residues. The CDR3 nucleotides are TGTGCCAGCAGTCCTAATACGAACACTGAAGCTTTCTTT. Amino acids: CASSPNTNTEAFF.

The chain has TRBV29-1 and TRBJ2-3; D may be TRBD1 or TRBD2 (5 bases each). This CDR3 spans 11 amino acids. Germline V gene data show CDR1 as SQVTM and CDR2 as ANQGSEA. V lost 3 bases, J lost 12 bases, and 13 bases lay in between. The chain's CDR3 is CSVDSGDPQYF. Here the CDR3 DNA reads TGCAGCGTTGATTCCGGGGACCCACAGTATTTT.

This clone was seen a few times. The V and J genes are TRBV27 and TRBJ2-1; 11 nucleotides line up with TRBD2. CDR3 length equals 17 residues. CDR1 is MNHEY and CDR2 is SMNVEV in the germline V gene (reference sequence). Trimming at V came to 2 bases and at J to 8 bases, leaving 11 bases not matched to a gene. Written as DNA, the CDR3 is TGTGCCAGCAGTTTACCCATGACTAGCGGGGCGGGCGATGAGCAGTTCTTC. It yields the protein CASSLPMTSGAGDEQFF.

This clone was detected only a few times. The chain joins TRBV29-1 to TRBJ2-3, with 10 bases aligning to TRBD1. The CDR3 totals 15 residues. The V gene end was trimmed by 6 bases and the J gene end by 4 bases; junction bases not matched to a gene: 10. Germline-derived CDR1 and CDR2 are SQVTM and ANQGSEA. CDR3 DNA sequence: TGCAGCGTCACAGTAGGACAGGGGGTAGCAGATACGCAGTATTTT. Protein product: CSVTVGQGVADTQYF.

This chain links TRBV29-1 with TRBJ2-2, with TRBD2 matching over 8 bases. Per the germline V gene, CDR1 is SQVTM and CDR2 is ANQGSEA. The CDR3 loop spans 13 amino acids. V trimming: 3 bases; J trimming: 8 bases; junction bases outside the gene matches: 5. CDR3 amino acids: CSVDRGLEGELFF. DNA for the CDR3: TGCAGCGTTGATAGGGGACTAGAAGGGGAGCTGTTTTTT.

This chain joins TRBV29-1 and TRBJ1-2, with TRBD1 as a possible D gene (5 bases). Trimming shortened V by 3 bases and J by 7 bases, and 15 bases separated the two germline ends. The CDR3 sequence is 13 residues long. Germline V lookup: CDR1 SQVTM, CDR2 ANQGSEA. The CDR3 region has the DNA TGCAGCGTTGATGAGGGACGGACGGTTGGCTACACCTTC. This codes for CSVDEGRTVGYTF.

The chain uses TRBV9 and TRBJ2-3, with 8 bases matching TRBD2. J lost 2 bases, V lost 7 bases, and 6 bases had no gene match. CDR1 SGDLS and CDR2 YYNGEE come from the germline V gene. The CDR3 covers 14 residues. For the CDR3, the DNA is TGTGCCAGCGGGCGGCGGGGGGCCACAGATACGCAGTATTTT. It specifies CASGRRGATDTQYF.

The chain links TRBV5-1 to TRBJ1-1; D possibly corresponds to TRBD1 (6 bases). Trimming took 4 bases from V and 11 from J, leaving 21 bases between them. The length of the CDR3 is 14 residues. From germline, CDR1 is SGHRS and CDR2 YFSETQ. CDR3 in amino acids: CASSQGQGTAGAFF. CDR3 DNA: TGCGCCAGCAGCCAGGGACAAGGGACGGCGGGTGCTTTCTTT.

V gene TRBV30 combines with J gene TRBJ2-3; 7 bases map to TRBD1. Germline CDR1 GTSNPN, CDR2 SVGIG (reference sequence). This CDR3 has 14 amino acids. With 3 bases clipped from V and 2 bases from J, the junction kept 5 bases outside the gene matches. CDR3 amino acids: CAWRGDSSTDTQYF. The CDR3 bases are TGTGCCTGGAGGGGGGACAGTTCCACAGATACGCAGTATTTT.

The chain couples TRBV30 to TRBJ1-4; 7 bases are a match to TRBD1. In germline, CDR1 is GTSNPN, CDR2 SVGIG (reference sequence). V dropped 4 bases and J dropped 5; count of bases not matched to a gene: 10. The CDR3 extends over 15 amino acids. The CDR3 reads CAWKQLGQSNEKLFF. DNA of the CDR3: TGTGCCTGGAAGCAGCTGGGACAGTCAAATGAAAAACTGTTTTTT.

On this clone itself: The same CDR3 can be traced to other DNA sequences in this sample. The chain is built from TRBV10-3 and TRBJ2-7, with D perhaps TRBD2 (6 bases). Germline V CDR1 and CDR2: ENHRY, SYGVKD. The V and J ends lost 4 bases and 6 bases respectively, with 7 bases between them. The CDR3 contains 11 residues. The CDR3 is CAISGGGEQYF. CDR3 nucleotide sequence: TGTGCCATCAGTGGGGGAGGCGAGCAGTACTTC.

The chain recombines TRBV5-6 with TRBJ2-1, with TRBD2 identical over 9 bases. V dropped 7 bases and J dropped 2; count of bases not matched to a gene: 4. Germline values: CDR1 SGHDT, CDR2 YYEEEE. The CDR3 length is 14 residues. The CDR3 sequence is CASGGGRAYNEQFF. The CDR3 nucleotides read TGTGCCAGCGGGGGCGGGAGGGCCTACAATGAGCAGTTCTTC.

The V call is TRBV30, the J call TRBJ2-5; a weak D match, TRBD2 (5 bases). Germline-derived CDR1 and CDR2 are GTSNPN and SVGIG (reference sequence). There are 12 residues in the CDR3. V shed 7 bases and J shed 7 bases, with 16 bases lying between them. CDR3 nucleotide sequence: TGTGCCTACCGGGATCACGCAGGGACCCAGTACTTC. As protein: CAYRDHAGTQYF.

The sample holds a few counts of this clone. The chain recombines TRBV29-1 with TRBJ2-5; D remains unclear. The CDR3 length is 10 residues. V was pared by 7 bases and J by 5 bases, with 8 bases between. From germline, CDR1 is SQVTM and CDR2 ANQGSEA. The CDR3, as DNA: TGCAGCGGTGACGAGGAGACCCAGTACTTC. Translation gives CSGDEETQYF.

CDR3 in amino acids: CAWMNSGRANEQFF. In DNA form, the CDR3 reads TGTGCCTGGATGAACAGCGGGAGGGCCAATGAGCAGTTCTTC. The V gene is TRBV30, the J gene TRBJ2-1, with 10 positions matching TRBD2. Germline-derived CDR1 and CDR2 are GTSNPN and SVGIG (reference sequence). There are 14 residues in the CDR3. Trimming at V came to 4 bases and at J to 6 bases, leaving 6 bases not matched to a gene.